Here is one TCR beta chain with its context. The data were obtained in a study of blood T cells in healthy people across ages. A sample-barcoded 5' primer and a J-beta primer mix were used in a second PCR of roughly 6 to 11 cycles. One entry per CDR3 protein results from TCRdb running MiXCR on the 5' RACE reads. The table lists 600,000 to 800,000 distinct CDR3 sequences, 52% of them singletons, with less than 15% in the top ten. This CDR3 is 13 amino acids long. Trimming cost V 4 bases and J 4 bases, with 11 bases left between them. Germline loops: CDR1 SGHRS, CDR2 YFSETQ. This sequence originates from a woman of 80 years or more in good health. The sequencing input was blood. This chain connects TRBV5-1 to TRBJ1-1; D ambiguous. The CDR3 region has the DNA TGCGCCAGCAGCGCCCAGGAGAGCACTGAAGCTTTCTTT. It codes for CASSAQESTEAFF.